These 30 T cell receptor beta chains were sequenced from one sample in a study of vaccination effects on CD4 cells after COVID-19. Repertoires were generated with immunoSEQ multiplex PCR, while TCRdb's copy carries only in-frame clones and drops some. Of about 24,000 clones listed, approximately 79% were seen once; the top ten hold around 17%. The antigens these receptors bind are not known. Ahead of sequencing, the ViraFEST assay grew antigen-specific CD4+ T cells using viral peptide pools. A 10-day culture period preceded the isolation of CD4+ T cells. Convalescent patients had PCR-confirmed SARS-CoV-2 infection between March and December 2020. The sequencing here drew on CD4+ T cells from PBMCs cultured with SARS-CoV-2 spike peptides, taken before COVID-19 vaccination. These receptors originate from a human donor who had a prior SARS-CoV-2 infection.

This rearrangement joins TRBV7-3 to TRBJ1-6; 7 nucleotides agree with TRBD1. The length of the CDR3 is 14 residues. V shed 5 bases and J 4 bases; nucleotides not matched to a gene: 2. Per the germline V gene, CDR1 is SGHTA and CDR2 is FQGTGA. The DNA of the CDR3 is TGTGCCAGCAGCAAGACAGGGTATAATTCACCCCTCCACTTT. It yields the protein CASSKTGYNSPLHF.

The rearrangement joins TRBV12-3 or TRBV12-4 to TRBJ1-5; D is uncertain. Between the trimmed V and J ends, which lost 6 bases and 0 bases, there was a span of 6 bases. This CDR3 region has 13 residues. CDR3 amino acids: CASSFNSNQPQHF. The CDR3 DNA is TGTGCCAGCAGCTTTAATAGCAATCAGCCCCAGCATTTT.

The rearrangement joins TRBV2 to TRBJ2-7; 10 nucleotides align to TRBD1. Trimming removed 7 bases from V and 6 bases from J; junction bases left unmatched: 9. This CDR3 region has 14 residues. Germline V CDR1 and CDR2: SNHLY, FYNNEI. This chain's CDR3 is CASKVGDRGREQYF. DNA of the CDR3: TGTGCCAGCAAGGTAGGGGACAGGGGACGCGAGCAGTACTTC.

The CDR3 is CASSVGGSDNEQFF. Written as DNA, the CDR3 is TGTGCCAGCAGCGTAGGGGGCTCTGACAATGAGCAGTTCTTC. The V call is TRBV9, the J call TRBJ2-1; maybe TRBD1 (5 bases). This CDR3 has 14 amino acids. Germline-derived CDR1 and CDR2 are SGDLS and YYNGEE. The V end was cut by 0 bases, the J end by 5 bases, with 9 bases between. The whole variable domain, remainder taken from reference TRBV9 and TRBJ2-1, is DSGVTQTPKHLITATGQRVTLRCSPRSGDLSVYWYQQSLDQGLQFLIQYYNGEERAKGNILERFSAQQFPDLHSELNLSSLELGDSALYFCASSVGGSDNEQFFGPGTRLTVL.

The chain has TRBV6-2 or TRBV6-3 and TRBJ1-5; tentative D call: TRBD1 (6 bases). Germline assignment: CDR1 MNHEY and CDR2 SVGEGT. This CDR3 spans 18 amino acids. V was trimmed by 2 bases and J by 0 bases, leaving 17 bases between them. The CDR3 loop reads CASSYQLRQGYSNQPQHF. DNA for the CDR3: TGTGCCAGCAGTTACCAATTAAGGCAGGGGTATAGCAATCAGCCCCAGCATTTT.

On this clone: Mismatch with germline at one junction end may stem from a read error. This chain joins TRBV3-1 (or the pseudogene TRBV3-2) and TRBJ1-1; D remains ambiguous. The CDR3 covers 13 residues. The germline CDR1 and CDR2 sequences are LGHDT and YNNKEL (reference sequence). The CDR3 spells CAGSRDISTEAFF. The CDR3 nucleotides read TGTGCCGGCAGCCGGGATATTAGCACTGAAGCTTTCTTT.

V and J are TRBV30 and TRBJ2-5; D is uncertain. This CDR3 has 11 residues. The V gene's germline CDR1 is GTSNPN and CDR2 SVGIG (reference sequence). V lost 0 bases to trimming and J lost 5 bases, with 4 bases between them. CDR3 in DNA: TGTGCCTGGAGTGTATCGGAGACCCAGTACTTC. The encoded protein is CAWSVSETQYF.

V usage is TRBV30 and J usage is TRBJ2-5; 8 bases fit TRBD1. Germline loops: CDR1 GTSNPN, CDR2 SVGIG (reference sequence). With V trimmed by 6 bases and J by 11 bases, 14 bases remained unmatched. CDR3 length: 13 amino acids. In DNA, the CDR3 is TGTGCCTGCTCCCCTGACAGGGGTGGGGAGCAGTACTTC. It codes for CACSPDRGGEQYF.

The chain couples TRBV4-1 to TRBJ2-7; D is unresolved. Germline CDR1 is MGHRA and CDR2 is YSYEKL. Between the trimmed V and J ends, which lost 0 bases and 3 bases, there was a span of 9 bases. The CDR3 length is 14 residues. The CDR3 is CASSQDTIDYEQYF. The CDR3 nucleotides are TGCGCCAGCAGCCAAGATACGATAGACTACGAGCAGTACTTC.

This clone is a singleton in its sample. The CDR3 DNA reads as TGTGCCAGCGGCCGACTAGCCCCCTACGAGCAGTACTTC. It encodes CASGRLAPYEQYF. This sequence joins TRBV6-5 and TRBJ2-7; 7 nucleotides agree with TRBD2. The germline gives CDR1 MNHEY, CDR2 SVGAGI. The junction had 6 bases not matched to a gene; V was cut back by 8 bases and J by 2 bases. This CDR3 has 13 amino acids.

This chain joins TRBV7-2 and TRBJ1-4, with D possibly matching TRBD1 (5 bases). Germline CDR1 is SGHTA and CDR2 is FQGNSA. The CDR3 length is 15 residues. Between the trimmed V and J ends, which lost 6 bases and 8 bases, there was a span of 19 bases. CDR3 amino acids: CASSYNGGGGEKLFF. For the CDR3, the DNA is TGTGCCAGCAGTTACAACGGTGGGGGAGGGGAAAAACTGTTTTTT.

This clone came up a few times. The chain recombines TRBV7-8 with TRBJ2-1; perhaps D is TRBD1 or TRBD2 (6 bases each). V lost 7 bases and J 1 base, leaving 17 bases between the germline ends. The germline V gene encodes CDR1 SGHVS and CDR2 FQNEAQ. This CDR3 contains 16 residues. This CDR3 reads CASTIRGGRSYNEQFF. As DNA, the CDR3 is TGTGCCAGCACCATCAGAGGGGGGCGGTCCTACAATGAGCAGTTCTTC.

The V gene is TRBV4-3, the J gene TRBJ2-3; possibly TRBD1 or TRBD2 for D (9 bases each). The CDR3 runs 16 residues. Trimming took off 5 bases at V and 6 bases at J, with 21 bases between the two ends. In germline, CDR1 is LGHNA, CDR2 YSLEER. The CDR3 DNA reads TGCGCCAGCAGCGGACAGGGGCTAGCGGGAAGGGATACGCAGTATTTT. This translates into CASSGQGLAGRDTQYF.

The rearrangement uses TRBV4-1 and TRBJ2-7, with 7 bases lining up with TRBD2. CDR3 size: 16 residues. The V gene's germline CDR1 is MGHRA and CDR2 YSYEKL. Germline trimming cut 0 bases from V and 4 bases from J; bases unmatched to any gene: 9. DNA for the CDR3: TGCGCCAGCAGCCAAGAAGTGAGGAGCGGGATTTACGAGCAGTACTTC. This encodes CASSQEVRSGIYEQYF.

V gene TRBV28 combines with J gene TRBJ2-1; D might be TRBD2 (5 bases). The V and J ends lost 7 bases and 0 bases respectively, with 10 bases between them. This CDR3 spans 14 amino acids. Germline lookup yields CDR1 MDHEN and CDR2 SYDVKM. The CDR3 DNA reads TGTGCCAGCAAAAAAGAGGGCTCCTACAATGAGCAGTTCTTC. Translating gives CASKKEGSYNEQFF.

This clone came up once. The chain is built from TRBV30 and TRBJ2-1; 9 positions agree with TRBD2. With 2 bases clipped from V and 1 base from J, the junction kept 6 bases outside the gene matches. Germline assignment: CDR1 GTSNPN and CDR2 SVGIG (reference sequence). There are 16 residues in the CDR3. The CDR3 region is CAWSFAGLASYNEQFF. The CDR3 DNA reads as TGTGCCTGGAGTTTTGCCGGACTAGCGTCCTACAATGAGCAGTTCTTC.

The V call is TRBV19, the J call TRBJ1-2; unclear D gene. The V gene's germline CDR1 is LNHDA and CDR2 SQIVND (reference sequence). V was pared by 3 bases and J by 4 bases, with 12 bases between. The CDR3 has 14 residues. Here the CDR3 DNA reads TGTGCCAGTAGTATCGACGGAGGCGGCTATGGCTACACCTTC. Translating it yields CASSIDGGGYGYTF.

The chain links TRBV27 to TRBJ2-7; 8 positions agree with TRBD1. Per the germline V gene, CDR1 is MNHEY and CDR2 is SMNVEV (reference sequence). The ends lost 3 bases at V and 4 bases at J; junction bases unmatched: 2. This CDR3 comprises 13 residues. CDR3 DNA: TGTGCCAGCAGTTTCGACAGGGGATACGAGCAGTACTTC. It codes for CASSFDRGYEQYF.

This clone was found a few times. The chain combines TRBV19 with TRBJ2-1; TRBD1 matches at 9 bases. Germline trimming cut 3 bases from V and 7 bases from J; bases unmatched to any gene: 7. The CDR3 extends over 15 amino acids. Germline V gene data show CDR1 as LNHDA and CDR2 as SQIVND (reference sequence). The CDR3 DNA is TGTGCCAGTAGTATCAGGACAGGGGCGGATAATGAGCAGTTCTTC. Residues: CASSIRTGADNEQFF. The whole variable domain, filled in from reference TRBV19 and TRBJ2-1, reads DGGITQSPKYLFRKEGQNVTLSCEQNLNHDAMYWYRQDPGQGLRLIYYSQIVNDFQKGDIAEGYSVSREKKESFPLTVTSAQKNPTAFYLCASSIRTGADNEQFFGPGTRLTVL.

The chain couples TRBV3-1 (or the pseudogene TRBV3-2) to TRBJ2-1, with a tentative D call TRBD2 (6 bases). Per the germline V gene, CDR1 is LGHDT and CDR2 is YNNKEL (reference sequence). This CDR3 contains 15 residues. The ends were cut back, 8 bases at V and 1 base at J, with 15 bases in the middle. The CDR3 DNA reads TGTGCCAGCGGTAGAGCGGGTGCTTCCTACAATGAGCAGTTCTTC. Translating it yields CASGRAGASYNEQFF.

The chain links TRBV5-1 to TRBJ1-2; 7 nucleotides line up with TRBD1. The J segment lost 6 bases and the V segment lost 1 base, leaving 9 bases of the junction unmatched. The CDR3 spans 15 residues. CDR1 and CDR2 (germline): SGHRS, YFSETQ. CDR3 nucleotides: TGCGCCAGCAGCTTGAATGAGGGGGCAAGTAATGGCTACACCTTC. Translated: CASSLNEGASNGYTF.

The V and J genes are TRBV24-1 and TRBJ2-1, with 8 bases aligning to TRBD2. CDR3 size: 17 residues. V was pared by 3 bases and J by 7 bases, with 13 bases of the junction left unmatched. Germline V gives CDR1 KGHDR, CDR2 SFDVKD. This CDR3 is CATSDPPGTRSGNEQFF. The CDR3 region has the DNA TGTGCCACCAGTGATCCTCCCGGGACTAGGTCGGGTAATGAGCAGTTCTTC.

This clone was seen just once. The chain links TRBV7-2 to TRBJ2-7; D is perhaps TRBD1 or TRBD2 (5 bases each). The CDR3 runs to 12 residues. V lost 1 base and J lost 7, with 8 bases in between. Per germline, CDR1 SGHTA and CDR2 FQGNSA. The CDR3 region has the DNA TGTGCCAGCAGCTTAGATGGGGGAGAGCAGTACTTC. Translated: CASSLDGGEQYF.

The chain uses TRBV5-1 and TRBJ1-2; TRBD1 might be the D (6 bases). This CDR3 is built from 16 residues. V lost 4 bases to trimming and J lost 3 bases, with 19 bases between them. Germline V gene lookup returns CDR1 SGHRS and CDR2 YFSETQ. As DNA, the CDR3 is TGCGCCAGCAGCCCTGGATCGACAGGATATGACTATGGCTACACCTTC. As protein: CASSPGSTGYDYGYTF.

The rearrangement uses TRBV11-3 and TRBJ2-1; 7 bases agree with TRBD1. Germline V gene lookup returns CDR1 SGHNT and CDR2 YENEEA. J was trimmed by 4 bases and V by 0 bases; bases with no gene match: 3. This CDR3 is built from 15 residues. CDR3 protein: CASSLDGGQYNEQFF. As DNA, the CDR3 is TGTGCCAGCAGCTTAGATGGGGGACAGTACAATGAGCAGTTCTTC.

The V call is TRBV7-8, the J call TRBJ2-1; 7 nucleotides match TRBD1. J was trimmed by 1 base and V by 1 base; bases with no gene match: 4. CDR3 size: 16 residues. Germline V gene lookup returns CDR1 SGHVS and CDR2 FQNEAQ. The CDR3 sequence: CASSLGRQGSYNEQFF. Here the CDR3 DNA reads TGTGCCAGCAGCTTAGGGAGACAGGGTTCCTACAATGAGCAGTTCTTC.

V and J are TRBV6-5 and TRBJ1-2, with D hard to call. CDR3 size: 16 residues. The V gene's germline CDR1 is MNHEY and CDR2 SVGAGI. The ends were cut back, 0 bases at V and 0 bases at J, with 11 bases in the middle. The DNA of the CDR3 is TGTGCCAGCAGTTACTCGATTCAGGCCCCTAACTATGGCTACACCTTC. Translation: CASSYSIQAPNYGYTF.

This chain connects TRBV7-9 to TRBJ2-1; D ambiguous. The CDR3 totals 11 residues. V was shortened by 0 bases and J by 8 bases, with 2 bases between the two germline ends. Germline-derived CDR1 and CDR2 are SEHNR and FQNEAQ (reference sequence). As DNA, the CDR3 is TGTGCCAGCAGCTTAGCGGATGAGCAGTTCTTC. Encoded protein: CASSLADEQFF.

This chain uses TRBV6-1 with TRBJ2-2; TRBD2 matches 12 bases. The CDR3 totals 18 residues. Germline V gene sequence: CDR1 MNHNS, CDR2 SASEGT. V shed 1 base, J shed 4 bases, and the junction held 7 bases outside the gene matches. The CDR3 loop is CASSEGLAGVPITGELFF. In nucleotides, the CDR3 is TGTGCCAGCAGTGAAGGACTAGCGGGAGTTCCGATCACCGGGGAGCTGTTTTTT.

The chain employs TRBV5-4 and TRBJ2-6; D ambiguous. The germline CDR1 and CDR2 sequences are SGHNT and YYREEE (reference sequence). V lost 9 bases to trimming and J lost 0 bases, with 13 bases between them. The CDR3 is 15 amino acids. CDR3 residues: CATTSGDSGANVLTF. Here the CDR3 DNA reads TGTGCCACAACCTCCGGCGACTCTGGGGCCAACGTCCTGACTTTC.